A single TCR beta chain is shown here with its context. This clonotype was detected ten times or more. Its cognate antigen has yet to be identified. No base-level quality is on record; no much larger clone is a single base apart. The data originate from a study of neurological immune-mediated disorders (dated by TCRdb to between 2018 and 2020). At the level of the whole study: Among the approximately 35 multiple sclerosis patients, relapsing-remitting MS accounted for some 30 and secondary progressive MS accounted for 3. Peripheral blood TCR-beta repertoires from patients with HTLV-I-associated myelopathy (HAM/TSP), patients with multiple sclerosis, and healthy controls were compared in the study using UMI-based sequencing. Longitudinal samples, technical triplicates and paired sorted CD4+ and CD8+ T-cell subsets, alongside PBMC samples, were included among the approximately 100 TCR-beta libraries. The cohort was made up of 65 to 75 subjects, consisting of about 15 HAM/TSP patients, roughly 35 multiple sclerosis patients and around 20 healthy controls. Results and caveats for the whole study, not just this receptor: No association of the MS cluster with clinical or MRI features was observed, and the need for larger cohorts was stated by the authors. In a phylogenetic analysis, the repertoires of 18 out of 34 MS patients fell into a single cluster of related CDR3 sequences, pointing to a possible signature at the repertoire level. TCR clonal expansion was greatest in HAM/TSP patients and smallest in MS patients, who ranked below even healthy controls. No identical CDR3 amino acid sequences were found to be shared among expanded clones across subjects, suggesting that TCR-beta repertoires were private in all groups.

CDR1 and CDR2 are drawn from the germline V gene: SQVTM, ANQGSEA. V loses 6 bases of germline sequence and J loses 3 bases, and the interval between the two ends is 5 bases. Including cysteine and phenylalanine, the CDR3 has 11 amino acids. The only DNA kept is the CDR3, 33 bases in frame from the first base. cDNA synthesis used template-switch 5'RACE with a primer carrying a 10-nucleotide random unique molecular identifier tagging each TCR transcript. Every sequencing run covered 15-18 subjects and yielded more than 160 million TCR-beta sequences. The RNeasy kit was used to extract total RNA. The KAPA Real-time Library Amplification kit was used to amplify TCR-beta VDJ regions with primers targeting the TCR constant region and the 5'RACE anchor. A first PCR added sample indexes and Illumina adaptors, after which a second PCR increased the library yield. After Ampure bead purification, the roughly 650 bp TCR product was size-selected on a 2% E-gel SizeSelection system. Library quality was checked on a Bioanalyzer, concentration was measured with Qubit, and libraries were quantified with the Kapa Library Quantification kit before pooling. Paired-end 2 x 150 bp sequencing of the libraries was performed on an Illumina HiSeq 2500. To increase sequence diversity, roughly 25-31% phiX was spiked into each library pool. The study's processing was this. The quality-filtered reads were processed with the UMI-based MiGEC pipeline, whose error correction step removed more than 90% of the raw TCR sequences. IMGT germline references were used for aligning VDJ genes, and each clonotype was defined as a unique CDR3 amino acid sequence together with its V-J genes. Clonal expansion, Shannon diversity and CDR3 relatedness were evaluated with VDJtools (CalcPairwiseDistances, ClusterSamples), while phylogenetic trees were built in CLCbio workbench. A clone was classed as expanded if it had 8 or more unique UMIs, a cutoff based on coefficient-of-variation modelling across technical triplicates. TCRdb reprocessing: public reads trimmed at Q25 with fastp, clones called with MiXCR, in-frame beta chains kept. CDR3 protein sequences are deduplicated, and each keeps its most common genes and DNA. The authors' filters were not applied to this entry. This sample has 45,000 to 70,000 distinct CDR3 sequences in its table, and approximately 4% of those were observed once. Approximately 2.9% of the sample goes to the ten largest clones.

For the unsorted PBMC libraries, 2 million PBMCs were stored in RNAlater at -80 degrees C until RNA extraction and were used to generate the libraries. Multiple sclerosis patients were enrolled in a US clinical protocol evaluating disease progression by magnetic resonance imaging. Peripheral blood underwent Ficoll-Hypaque density gradient centrifugation to isolate PBMCs, which were then cryopreserved in liquid nitrogen. The rearrangement joined TRBV29-1 to TRBJ2-2, with no confidently assigned D gene. Sequencing used PBMCs. The clonotype originates from a man in his fifties with multiple sclerosis. The CDR3 corresponds to CSVWYTGELFF. The DNA reads as follows: TGCAGCGTCTGGTACACCGGGGAGCTGTTTTTT.